One sample yielded the 23 T cell receptor beta chains listed below, sequenced in a study of blood T cell repertoires in COVID-19. Only in-frame clones appear in the TCRdb table, and some are missing; sequencing was by immunoSEQ multiplex PCR. The sample has about 150,000 clones, 75% to 90% seen once. Source material: peripheral blood. These receptors were taken from a man aged 60 to 75 with acute or convalescent COVID-19.

The V and J genes are TRBV7-2 and TRBJ1-6, with unresolved D. This CDR3 contains 15 residues. Germline assignment: CDR1 SGHTA and CDR2 FQGNSA. Trimming took 1 base from V and 4 from J, leaving 8 bases between them. In nucleotides, the CDR3 is TGTGCCAGCAGCTTAGGGGCTACTTATAATTCACCCCTCCACTTT. This sequence encodes CASSLGATYNSPLHF.

This clone was recorded once. CDR3 residues: CASSQGVVGYEQYF. DNA for the CDR3: TGTGCCAGTAGTCAAGGGGTGGTAGGTTACGAGCAGTACTTC. This rearrangement joins TRBV19 to TRBJ2-7; D perhaps matches TRBD1 (5 bases). The V gene lost 5 bases and the J gene lost 4 bases, with 15 bases spanning the gap. Germline loops: CDR1 LNHDA, CDR2 SQIVND (reference sequence). The CDR3 contains 14 residues.

The chain joins TRBV5-1 to TRBJ2-1; 9 bases are shared with TRBD2. Germline CDR1 SGHRS, CDR2 YFSETQ. CDR3 length equals 18 residues. Losses at the gene ends were 0 bases for V and 0 bases for J; bases not matched to a gene: 7. CDR3 region: CASSLERAGGGSYNEQFF. DNA of the CDR3: TGCGCCAGCAGCTTGGAACGAGCGGGGGGCGGCTCCTACAATGAGCAGTTCTTC.

The V and J genes are TRBV19 and TRBJ1-4, with no clear D. Germline CDR1 is LNHDA and CDR2 is SQIVND (reference sequence). This CDR3 has 14 residues. V was clipped by 5 bases and J by 4 bases, with 11 bases between them. The CDR3 DNA reads TGTGCCAGTAGTCACCACGCGGATAATGAAAAACTGTTTTTT. This sequence encodes CASSHHADNEKLFF.

The chain uses TRBV19 and TRBJ1-1, with 11 positions matching TRBD1. The germline gives CDR1 LNHDA, CDR2 SQIVND (reference sequence). V gave up 7 bases and J gave up 6 bases; unmatched junction bases: 7. The CDR3 is made up of 14 amino acids. CDR3 bases: TGTGCCAGTACTCAACCGGGACAGGGGGCTGAAGCTTTCTTT. It translates to CASTQPGQGAEAFF.

This rearrangement joins TRBV3-1 (or the pseudogene TRBV3-2) to TRBJ1-2, with D perhaps matching TRBD1 (5 bases). The CDR3 extends over 13 amino acids. Germline loops: CDR1 LGHDT, CDR2 YNNKEL (reference sequence). V lost 6 bases to trimming and J lost 2 bases, with 10 bases between them. CDR3 DNA: TGTGCCAGCAGTCGACAGAGCAACTATGGCTACACCTTC. This sequence encodes CASSRQSNYGYTF.

A few counts support this clone. The rearrangement joins TRBV7-2 to TRBJ1-2; 7 bases fit TRBD1. The CDR3 has 14 amino acids. J was trimmed by 4 bases and V by 4 bases; bases with no gene match: 6. CDR1 SGHTA and CDR2 FQGNSA come from the germline V gene. For the CDR3, the DNA is TGTGCCAGCAGCTCCCACAGGGGTGGCTATGGCTACACCTTC. Its protein product is CASSSHRGGYGYTF.

The rearrangement uses TRBV19 and TRBJ1-2; 7 bases are shared with TRBD1. CDR3 length equals 16 residues. Germline V lookup: CDR1 LNHDA, CDR2 SQIVND (reference sequence). The junction had 13 bases not matched to a gene; V was cut back by 5 bases and J by 4 bases. CDR3 nucleotides: TGTGCCAGTAGTCCCGGCCCGGGACAGAGACTCTATGGCTACACCTTC. Protein: CASSPGPGQRLYGYTF.

This clone was observed a few times. The chain uses TRBV27 and TRBJ2-3, with 9 bases aligning to TRBD2. CDR1 is MNHEY, CDR2 SMNVEV, per germline (reference sequence). Trimming cost V 2 bases and J 5 bases; bases outside gene matches: 8. CDR3 length: 16 amino acids. CDR3 residues: CASSLAGGLEKDTQYF. DNA of the CDR3: TGTGCCAGCAGTTTAGCGGGAGGGCTGGAGAAAGATACGCAGTATTTT.

The V and J genes are TRBV25-1 and TRBJ2-1; 10 bases agree with TRBD1. V dropped 6 bases and J dropped 10; count of bases not matched to a gene: 15. The germline V gene has CDR1 MGHDK and CDR2 SYGVNS. The CDR3 is made up of 16 amino acids. CDR3 sequence (DNA): TGTGCCAGCAGGGGAGATGCGACAGGGGGCGGAGGGGAGCAGTTCTTC. It specifies CASRGDATGGGGEQFF.

V usage is TRBV15 and J usage is TRBJ2-7; 9 nucleotides match TRBD1. The length of the CDR3 is 17 residues. CDR1 and CDR2 from the germline V gene are LNHNV and YYDKDF (reference sequence). Germline trimming cut 4 bases from V and 4 bases from J; bases unmatched to any gene: 14. In DNA form, the CDR3 reads TGTGCCACCAGCACCCGGGGACAGGGTAGTAGTAGGTACGAGCAGTACTTC. Its protein is CATSTRGQGSSRYEQYF.

The gene calls are TRBV21-1 and TRBJ2-7; the table gives TRBD1 as D, unverified against the DNA. TRBV21-1 is a documented pseudogene. The CDR3 has 12 amino acids. CDR3 in DNA: TGTGCCAGCAGCAAAAAAGGGGGCGAGCAGTACTTC. Encoded protein: CASSKKGGEQYF.

The chain employs TRBV2 and TRBJ2-3; 9 nucleotides align to TRBD2. V shed 7 bases and J 6 bases; nucleotides not matched to a gene: 11. This CDR3 has 15 residues. The germline gives CDR1 SNHLY, CDR2 FYNNEI. DNA of the CDR3: TGTGCCAGCACCAAGACTAGCGGCCAATTTGATACGCAGTATTTT. Amino acid sequence: CASTKTSGQFDTQYF.

The chain uses TRBV28 and TRBJ2-5, with TRBD1 matching 9 bases. The junction had 4 bases not matched to a gene; V was cut back by 5 bases and J by 6 bases. Germline loops: CDR1 MDHEN, CDR2 SYDVKM. The CDR3 contains 13 residues. The CDR3 here is CASSTGGEKTQYF. The CDR3 DNA sequence: TGTGCCAGCAGTACAGGGGGCGAGAAGACCCAGTACTTC.

J is TRBJ1-4 and V is TRBV12-3 or TRBV12-4; possible D gene TRBD1, 6 bases. The CDR3 totals 13 residues. Trimming removed 6 bases from V and 8 bases from J, with 13 bases in between. CDR3 DNA: TGTGCCAGCAGAAACAGGGTCGGGGAAAAACTGTTTTTT. As protein: CASRNRVGEKLFF.

The chain has TRBV7-2 and TRBJ1-3; a weak D match, TRBD1 (5 bases). This CDR3 spans 15 amino acids. V was pared by 1 base and J by 3 bases, with 10 bases between. Germline V CDR1 and CDR2: SGHTA, FQGNSA. The CDR3, as DNA: TGTGCCAGCAGCTTAGTGGCCGGGGGTGGAAACACCATATATTTT. Translation gives CASSLVAGGGNTIYF.

This clone has just a few counts. This chain links TRBV5-1 with TRBJ2-5; 9 nucleotides line up with TRBD1. This CDR3 has 16 residues. J lost 2 bases, V lost 4 bases, and 9 bases had no gene match. Germline V gene sequence: CDR1 SGHRS, CDR2 YFSETQ. In DNA form, the CDR3 reads TGCGCCAGCAGCCCTCTAGGGACAGGGCGACAAGAGACCCAGTACTTC. This translates into CASSPLGTGRQETQYF.

V and J are TRBV19 and TRBJ2-7; TRBD1 agrees at 9 bases. Germline V gives CDR1 LNHDA, CDR2 SQIVND (reference sequence). This CDR3 is 14 amino acids long. Trimming cost V 6 bases and J 3 bases; bases outside gene matches: 6. The CDR3 is CASRPGQGIYEQYF. The CDR3 bases are TGTGCCAGTAGGCCGGGACAGGGTATCTACGAGCAGTACTTC.

The chain employs TRBV9 and TRBJ1-3; unclear D gene. V dropped 2 bases and J dropped 0 bases, with 9 bases sitting between them. CDR1 is SGDLS, CDR2 YYNGEE, per germline. The CDR3 contains 15 residues. CDR3 in DNA: TGTGCCAGCAGCGTCGGCGGGTTCTCTGGAAACACCATATATTTT. Translating it yields CASSVGGFSGNTIYF.

The rearrangement joins TRBV3-1 (or the pseudogene TRBV3-2) to TRBJ2-5; TRBD1 is a possible D gene (5 bases). Looked up from germline, CDR1 is LGHDT and CDR2 is YNNKEL (reference sequence). This CDR3 comprises 14 residues. Between the trimmed V and J ends, which lost 1 base and 2 bases, there was a span of 8 bases. The chain's CDR3 is CASSQGRVQETQYF. Here the CDR3 DNA reads TGTGCCAGCAGCCAAGGCAGGGTTCAAGAGACCCAGTACTTC.

V gene TRBV9 combines with J gene TRBJ2-3, with D unclear. Trimming left V 0 bases short and J 1 base short, with 9 bases between. The V gene's germline CDR1 is SGDLS and CDR2 YYNGEE. The CDR3 is made up of 15 amino acids. CDR3 coding DNA: TGTGCCAGCAGCGTAGAACCGCGGCGCACAGATACGCAGTATTTT. Translating gives CASSVEPRRTDTQYF.

CDR3: CATSDYRVGNQPQHF. The CDR3 nucleotides read TGTGCCACCAGTGATTACAGGGTGGGCAATCAGCCCCAGCATTTT. The gene calls are TRBV24-1 and TRBJ1-5; possible D gene TRBD1, 6 bases. The CDR3 sequence is 15 residues long. Deletions cut 2 bases from V and 2 bases from J, with 9 bases between. The germline CDR1 and CDR2 sequences are KGHDR and SFDVKD.

This clone was found once. The chain is built from TRBV7-8 and TRBJ1-2; no firm D call. The CDR3 has 14 amino acids. The V and J ends lost 6 bases and 5 bases respectively, with 16 bases between them. Germline V gene sequence: CDR1 SGHVS, CDR2 FQNEAQ. The CDR3 DNA reads TGTGCCAGCAGTATAGGTCTACTAGGGTATGGCTACACCTTC. Translated: CASSIGLLGYGYTF.